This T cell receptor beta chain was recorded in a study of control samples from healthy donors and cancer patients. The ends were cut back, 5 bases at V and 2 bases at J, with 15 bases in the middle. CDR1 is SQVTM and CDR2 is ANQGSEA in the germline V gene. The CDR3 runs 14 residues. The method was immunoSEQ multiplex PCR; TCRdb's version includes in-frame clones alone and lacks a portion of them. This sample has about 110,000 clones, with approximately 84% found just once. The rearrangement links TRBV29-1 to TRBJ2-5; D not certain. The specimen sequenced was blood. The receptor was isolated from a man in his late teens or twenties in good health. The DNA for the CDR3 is TGCAGCGTTAAACCCGCGCTAGAACAAGAGACCCAGTACTTC. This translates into CSVKPALEQETQYF.